This TCR beta chain was sequenced in a study of cytomegalovirus exposure and HLA in healthy donors. Study-wide results and limits: Only CMV serostatus was available as immune exposure information. Later on, a genetic analysis was performed. It linked a missense variant in DCLRE1C with V- and J-gene trimming of TCR beta. HLA-A and HLA-B allele assignments for most subjects were reportedly predicted accurately using TCR beta sequences.

The PCR made use of 60 Vbeta and 13 Jbeta primers. Measured with immunoSEQ multiplex PCR; TCRdb has only the in-frame clones, and not every one. The sample shows roughly 170,000 clones, almost 80% of them seen only once. To note about this clone: Its target is not known.

The CDR3 has 15 residues. Trimming removed 4 bases at V and 0 bases at J, with 12 bases between. The V gene's germline CDR1 is GTSNPN and CDR2 SVGIG (reference sequence). The sequenced material came from PBMCs. The chain links TRBV30 to TRBJ2-2; the D gene is possibly TRBD1 (6 bases). This clonotype was obtained from a man under 40 in good health and CMV-seronegative. The CDR3 loop is CAWNPDSTNTGELFF. The DNA of the CDR3 is TGTGCCTGGAACCCGGACAGTACGAACACCGGGGAGCTGTTTTTT.